The 23 T cell receptor beta chains below come from one sample, sequenced in a study of T cells in localized non-small cell lung cancer. The repertoire was sequenced with immunoSEQ multiplex PCR; TCRdb's copy has only in-frame clones and lacks some. The sample has more than 45,000 clones; approximately 90% are singletons. Specimen: PBMCs, collected before any cancer treatment. These receptors originate from a man aged 35 to 69 with stage II lung adenocarcinoma.

The gene calls are TRBV7-9 and TRBJ1-2, with TRBD1 identical over 9 bases. V dropped 11 bases and J dropped 13; count of bases not matched to a gene: 17. CDR1 and CDR2 from the germline V gene are SEHNR and FQNEAQ (reference sequence). The CDR3 length is 13 residues. The CDR3 is CAVQAGTGLVSTF. Here the CDR3 DNA reads TGTGCCGTTCAAGCCGGGACAGGGTTAGTCAGCACCTTC.

This chain connects TRBV4-2 to TRBJ2-3; no firm D call. CDR1 and CDR2 from the germline V gene are LGHNA and YNFKEQ. V was pared by 4 bases and J by 6 bases, with 11 bases between. The CDR3 runs to 13 residues. CDR3 DNA: TGTGCCAGCAGCCCCGCGTTTGACGATACGCAGTATTTT. Translating it yields CASSPAFDDTQYF.

This chain links TRBV6-6 with TRBJ1-2; D is undetermined. The CDR3 runs to 13 residues. Germline CDR1 and CDR2: MNHNY and SVGAGI (reference sequence). The ends were cut back, 6 bases at V and 6 bases at J, with 14 bases in the middle. The CDR3 DNA reads as TGTGCCAGCAGGCCTCGAGGAGAGGATGGCTACACCTTC. Its protein is CASRPRGEDGYTF.

The chain uses TRBV6-5 and TRBJ1-6; TRBD1 matches 8 bases. Per germline, CDR1 MNHEY and CDR2 SVGAGI. The CDR3 loop spans 15 amino acids. The V segment lost 4 bases and the J segment 10 bases; nucleotides outside the gene matches: 9. The CDR3 sequence is CASSLGQGYRSPLHF. CDR3 sequence (DNA): TGTGCCAGCAGTTTAGGACAGGGTTATAGATCACCCCTCCACTTT.

V gene TRBV4-2 combines with J gene TRBJ1-5, with a tentative D call TRBD1 (6 bases). Trimming cost V 0 bases and J 6 bases, with 18 bases left between them. The germline CDR1 and CDR2 sequences are LGHNA and YNFKEQ. CDR3 length: 17 amino acids. The CDR3 protein is CASSQEVNQEGGQPQHF. The CDR3 DNA follows: TGTGCCAGCAGCCAAGAAGTAAATCAGGAGGGGGGTCAGCCCCAGCATTTT.

The rearrangement links TRBV5-5 to TRBJ2-3; D is perhaps TRBD1 (6 bases). Germline assignment: CDR1 SGHKS and CDR2 YYEKEE (reference sequence). The V end lost 0 bases, the J end lost 1 base, and 6 bases lay between the germline ends. CDR3 length: 14 amino acids. In nucleotides, the CDR3 is TGTGCCAGCAGCTTGGGGACAGGCACAGATACGCAGTATTTT. Its translation: CASSLGTGTDTQYF. Supplemented by reference TRBV5-5 and TRBJ2-3, the full variable domain reads DAGVTQSPTHLIKTRGQQVTLRCSPISGHKSVSWYQQVLGQGPQFIFQYYEKEERGRGNFPDRFSARQFPNYSSELNVNALLLGDSALYLCASSLGTGTDTQYFGPGTRLTVL.

The chain carries TRBV9 and TRBJ2-1; D remains ambiguous. CDR1 and CDR2 from the germline V gene are SGDLS and YYNGEE. The V end lost 3 bases, the J end lost 4 bases, and 5 bases lay between the germline ends. CDR3 length equals 12 residues. DNA for the CDR3: TGTGCCAGCAGCGGAAGGTACAATGAGCAGTTCTTC. Amino acids: CASSGRYNEQFF.

The chain links TRBV30 to TRBJ1-1; a weak D match, TRBD1 (6 bases). CDR1 and CDR2 (germline): GTSNPN, SVGIG (reference sequence). Trimming removed 0 bases at V and 1 base at J, with 18 bases between. The CDR3 is 17 amino acids. The CDR3 spells CAWSVPLPWGANTEAFF. CDR3 bases: TGTGCCTGGAGTGTACCATTACCCTGGGGGGCGAACACTGAAGCTTTCTTT.

V and J are TRBV21-1 and TRBJ2-1; no DNA check was done on the table's D call, TRBD1. TRBV21-1 is termed a pseudogene. The CDR3 is 13 amino acids. The CDR3 region has the DNA TGTGCCAGCAACAGGGATCCCTACAATGAGCAGTTCTTC. Residues: CASNRDPYNEQFF.

The chain uses TRBV27 and TRBJ1-3; D call uncertain. Trimming took off 5 bases at V and 0 bases at J, with 11 bases between the two ends. The CDR3 totals 15 residues. Germline CDR1 is MNHEY and CDR2 is SMNVEV (reference sequence). CDR3 sequence reads: CASSLLGSSGNTIYF. The CDR3 DNA follows: TGTGCCAGCAGTCTACTCGGGAGCTCTGGAAACACCATATATTTT.

The chain has TRBV6-4 and TRBJ1-5; 8 bases align to TRBD1. With 5 bases clipped from V and 5 bases from J, the junction kept 2 bases outside the gene matches. Germline CDR1 is MRHNA and CDR2 is SNTAGT. The CDR3 runs 13 residues. The CDR3 loop is CASSQTGDQPQHF. The CDR3 bases are TGTGCCAGCAGTCAGACAGGGGATCAGCCCCAGCATTTT.

The rearrangement uses TRBV6-1 and TRBJ2-5; D remains ambiguous. Germline CDR1 and CDR2: MNHNS and SASEGT. V was clipped by 0 bases and J by 5 bases, with 10 bases between them. The CDR3 sequence is 14 residues long. The CDR3 DNA reads as TGTGCCAGCAGTGAAGCGCCGGCGGCCGAGACCCAGTACTTC. Amino acids: CASSEAPAAETQYF.

J is TRBJ2-1 and V is TRBV11-3, with D possibly matching TRBD2 (5 bases). Germline loops: CDR1 SGHNT, CDR2 YENEEA. V lost 1 base, J lost 7 bases, and 11 bases lay in between. The CDR3 has 14 residues. The CDR3 protein is CASSLAGSQNEQFF. The CDR3 coding sequence is TGTGCCAGCAGCTTAGCGGGGAGTCAGAATGAGCAGTTCTTC.

This chain links TRBV6-1 with TRBJ2-3, with a possible D match to TRBD2 (6 bases). Per germline, CDR1 MNHNS and CDR2 SASEGT. The CDR3 totals 14 residues. Trimming pared 5 bases from V and 4 bases from J, leaving 13 bases between. The CDR3 here is CASSPRTTPDTQYF. CDR3 coding DNA: TGTGCCAGCAGTCCTCGGACTACCCCAGATACGCAGTATTTT.

CDR3 protein: CASSGGGLKGEQFF. For the CDR3, the DNA is TGTGCCAGCAGCGGCGGGGGGCTAAAGGGTGAGCAGTTCTTC. The chain carries TRBV11-3 and TRBJ2-1; 8 bases match TRBD2. This CDR3 has 14 residues. Germline CDR1 and CDR2: SGHNT and YENEEA. Losses at the gene ends were 5 bases for V and 9 bases for J; bases not matched to a gene: 9.

The rearrangement joins TRBV2 to TRBJ1-2; maybe TRBD1 (5 bases). This CDR3 has 14 amino acids. CDR1 is SNHLY, CDR2 FYNNEI, per germline. Between the trimmed V and J ends, which lost 7 bases and 2 bases, there was a span of 14 bases. DNA for the CDR3: TGTGCCAGCACCCTAGGACACCACAACTATGGCTACACCTTC. This codes for CASTLGHHNYGYTF.

CDR3 residues: CASSPRLGAGETQYF. The CDR3 DNA reads TGTGCCAGCAGCCCCAGGCTGGGGGCCGGGGAGACCCAGTACTTC. The chain employs TRBV2 and TRBJ2-5, with a weak D call TRBD1 (6 bases). The V and J ends lost 6 bases and 5 bases respectively, with 19 bases between them. In germline, CDR1 is SNHLY, CDR2 FYNNEI. This CDR3 is built from 15 residues.

There are a few counts of this clone. At the DNA level, this CDR3 is encoded by other sequences in the same sample as well. The CDR3 DNA reads as TGCGCCAGCAGCCAAGATGGACAGTTTAATCAGCCCCAGCATTTT. The encoded protein is CASSQDGQFNQPQHF. The chain combines TRBV4-1 with TRBJ1-5; D perhaps matches TRBD1 (6 bases). This CDR3 has 15 residues. Looked up from germline, CDR1 is MGHRA and CDR2 is YSYEKL. V was trimmed by 0 bases and J by 4 bases, leaving 10 bases between them.

CDR3 residues: CASSSWNLGTGGNTIYF. CDR3 bases: TGTGCCAGCAGCTCATGGAATCTCGGGACAGGAGGAAACACCATATATTTT. The chain is built from TRBV7-8 and TRBJ1-3, with 8 bases identical to TRBD1. This CDR3 is built from 17 residues. Unmatched junction bases numbered 12, after V lost 4 bases and J lost 4 bases. CDR1 is SGHVS and CDR2 is FQNEAQ in the germline V gene.

This clone was seen only once. The chain recombines TRBV7-3 with TRBJ2-3; D ambiguous. Trimming stripped 0 bases from V and 2 bases from J, with 6 bases between. The CDR3 is made up of 14 amino acids. Per the germline V gene, CDR1 is SGHTA and CDR2 is FQGTGA. The CDR3, as DNA: TGTGCCAGCAGCTTAACGCGGACCACAGATACGCAGTATTTT. It encodes CASSLTRTTDTQYF.

This clone was seen only a few times. The gene calls are TRBV27 and TRBJ1-6, with TRBD1 identical over 8 bases. The junction had 8 bases not matched to a gene; V was cut back by 4 bases and J by 9 bases. Germline V gives CDR1 MNHEY, CDR2 SMNVEV (reference sequence). CDR3 length: 15 amino acids. Here the CDR3 reads CASSSATGAGSPLHF. The DNA of the CDR3 is TGTGCCAGCAGTTCCGCGACAGGGGCCGGTTCACCCCTCCACTTT.

This chain uses TRBV4-2 with TRBJ1-2; TRBD1 matches 7 bases. Germline-derived CDR1 and CDR2 are LGHNA and YNFKEQ. The CDR3 has 15 residues. V was pared by 0 bases and J by 2 bases, with 3 bases of the junction left unmatched. The CDR3 here is CASSQDAGQNYGYTF. The DNA of the CDR3 is TGTGCCAGCAGCCAAGACGCGGGACAGAACTATGGCTACACCTTC.

This clone has more than one count but fewer than ten. V usage is TRBV30 and J usage is TRBJ1-5; D gene uncertain. The CDR3 spans 15 residues. CDR1 is GTSNPN and CDR2 is SVGIG in the germline V gene (reference sequence). Trimming pared 2 bases from V and 3 bases from J, leaving 14 bases between. The CDR3 DNA sequence: TGTGCCTGGAGTTCTTTCGGAGTTATCAATCAGCCCCAGCATTTT. Translating it yields CAWSSFGVINQPQHF.